Below, 8 T cell receptor beta chains from the same sample are listed, as sequenced in a study of T cells in Graves' hyperthyroidism and ophthalmopathy. Researchers took RNA transcripts and amplified the TCR beta CDR3 regions from them. HTBI primers drove first-round RT-PCR of the TCR CDR3. MiXCR, run by TCRdb on the multiplex PCR reads, gives a single entry per CDR3 protein. Seen here are fewer than 550,000 distinct CDR3 sequences, approximately 15% observed once, and the top ten hold 14%. The specimen sequenced was blood. The receptors derive from a woman aged 18-29 years with Graves' hyperthyroidism.

This clonotype occurred a few times. The gene calls are TRBV6-1 and TRBJ1-6; no reliable D call. This CDR3 has 12 residues. V shed 11 bases and J shed 0 bases, with 5 bases lying between them. Germline V gene lookup returns CDR1 MNHNS and CDR2 SASEGT. In nucleotides, the CDR3 is TGTGCCCTGAGCTCCTATAATTCACCCCTCCACTTT. This sequence encodes CALSSYNSPLHF.

The chain uses TRBV27 and TRBJ2-5; 8 bases are a match to TRBD2. CDR1 is MNHEY and CDR2 is SMNVEV in the germline V gene (reference sequence). The CDR3 totals 19 residues. Trimming at V came to 6 bases and at J to 2 bases, leaving 20 bases not matched to a gene. The CDR3 is CASSRVESGSHQPQETQYF. CDR3 coding DNA: TGTGCCAGCAGCCGAGTGGAGAGCGGGAGCCATCAACCTCAAGAGACCCAGTACTTC.

This chain's CDR3 is CATSRATANYGYTF. In DNA, the CDR3 is TGTGCCACCAGCCGCGCGACAGCTAACTATGGCTACACCTTC. The V gene is TRBV15, the J gene TRBJ1-2; a weak D match, TRBD1 (5 bases). The germline V gene encodes CDR1 LNHNV and CDR2 YYDKDF (reference sequence). This CDR3 region has 14 residues. Trimming pared 5 bases from V and 0 bases from J, leaving 10 bases between.

This clonotype was detected ten times or more. The J gene is TRBJ1-1, the V gene TRBV18, with D possibly TRBD1 on 6 matching bases. The CDR3 runs 14 residues. Trimming stripped 3 bases from V and 3 bases from J, with 11 bases between. Germline V gene sequence: CDR1 KGHSH, CDR2 LQKENI. The CDR3 DNA reads as TGTGCCAGCTCACCCATGGACAGATACACTGAAGCTTTCTTT. This codes for CASSPMDRYTEAFF. The whole variable domain, filled in from reference TRBV18 and TRBJ1-1, reads NAGVMQNPRHLVRRRGQEARLRCSPMKGHSHVYWYRQLPEEGLKFMVYLQKENIIDESGMPKERFSAEFPKEGPSILRIQQVVRGDSAAYFCASSPMDRYTEAFFGQGTRLTVV.

This clonotype was recorded at least ten times. The chain has TRBV5-1 and TRBJ2-5; D perhaps matches TRBD1 (6 bases). The V end lost 0 bases, the J end lost 5 bases, and 11 bases lay between the germline ends. The CDR3 contains 14 residues. Germline-derived CDR1 and CDR2 are SGHRS and YFSETQ. CDR3 nucleotide sequence: TGCGCCAGCAGCTTGGGACAGGTTCGGGAGACCCAGTACTTC. Protein: CASSLGQVRETQYF. Full variable domain (remainder filled in from reference TRBV5-1 and TRBJ2-5): KAGVTQTPRYLIKTRGQQVTLSCSPISGHRSVSWYQQTPGQGLQFLFEYFSETQRNKGNFPGRFSGRQFSNSRSEMNVSTLELGDSALYLCASSLGQVRETQYFGPGTRLLVL.

At least ten counts were recorded for this clonotype. This chain uses TRBV3-1 with TRBJ2-1; D is unclear. Trimming cost V 7 bases and J 6 bases, with 13 bases left between them. Germline lookup yields CDR1 LGHDT and CDR2 YNNKEL (reference sequence). The CDR3 covers 13 residues. Here the CDR3 DNA reads TGTGCCAGCAATACGGCACCGTCCAATGAGCAGTTCTTC. Its translation: CASNTAPSNEQFF.

The genes are TRBV28 and TRBJ2-1; D is ambiguous. The CDR3 spans 11 residues. CDR1 is MDHEN, CDR2 SYDVKM, per germline. V lost 8 bases, J lost 6 bases, and 8 bases lay in between. CDR3 DNA: TGTGCCAGCGGCTTAGTCAATGAGCAGTTCTTC. Translated, it gives CASGLVNEQFF. Full variable domain (remainder filled in from reference TRBV28 and TRBJ2-1): DVKVTQSSRYLVKRTGEKVFLECVQDMDHENMFWYRQDPGLGLRLIYFSYDVKMKEKGDIPEGYSVSREKKERFSLILESASTNQTSMYLCASGLVNEQFFGPGTRLTVL.

This clonotype was found a few times. The chain carries TRBV24-1 and TRBJ1-1, with D unresolved. CDR1 is KGHDR, CDR2 SFDVKD, per germline. CDR3 length: 13 amino acids. Trimming left V 7 bases short and J 3 bases short, with 11 bases between. The chain's CDR3 is CATRVAEDTEAFF. DNA of the CDR3: TGTGCCACCAGGGTAGCAGAGGACACTGAAGCTTTCTTT.